A selection of T cell receptor beta chains follows, all from one sample in a study of cytomegalovirus exposure and HLA in healthy donors. Sequencing used immunoSEQ multiplex PCR; TCRdb keeps in-frame clones, though not all of them. This table holds 150,000 or so clones, around 68% found once. Material: PBMCs. The source is a man aged 30-40 years in good health and CMV-seronegative. Both conserved end residues are part of each CDR3. The order of the fields is J gene, D gene, clone size, V gene, CDR3 protein, CDR3 DNA. D genes are given only for firm matches. Not all rows give a size; the values are once, few, many and, for expanded clones, a class.

J gene: TRBJ2-5; D gene: NA; clone size: NA; V gene: TRBV6-5; CDR3 protein: CASSYSRGETQYF; CDR3 DNA: TGTGCCAGCAGTTACTCGAGGGGGGAGACCCAGTACTTC
J gene: TRBJ1-5; D gene: TRBD1; clone size: NA; V gene: TRBV6-6; CDR3 protein: CASSYGQAAQPQHF; CDR3 DNA: TGTGCCAGCAGTTACGGACAGGCCGCTCAGCCCCAGCATTTT
J gene: TRBJ1-6; D gene: NA; clone size: NA; V gene: TRBV6-1; CDR3 protein: CASSPAQLSNSPLHF; CDR3 DNA: TGTGCCAGCAGTCCCGCCCAGTTGTCCAATTCACCCCTCCACTTT
J gene: TRBJ2-3; D gene: TRBD2; clone size: NA; V gene: TRBV7-8; CDR3 protein: CASSQTSGVADTQYF; CDR3 DNA: TGTGCCAGCAGCCAGACTAGCGGGGTCGCAGATACGCAGTATTTT
J gene: TRBJ1-2; D gene: NA; clone size: NA; V gene: TRBV7-9; CDR3 protein: CAGSLVVSRGHHYGYTF; CDR3 DNA: TGTGCCGGCAGCTTAGTGGTCTCCAGGGGCCACCACTATGGCTACACCTTC
J gene: TRBJ1-2; D gene: TRBD1; clone size: NA; V gene: TRBV4-2; CDR3 protein: CASSSFIGEGGYGYPF; CDR3 DNA: TGTGCCAGCAGCTCCTTCATAGGGGAAGGGGGCTATGGCTACCCCTTC
J gene: TRBJ1-1; D gene: NA; clone size: NA; V gene: TRBV5-6; CDR3 protein: CASSLQLEAFF; CDR3 DNA: TGTGCCAGCAGCCTGCAACTTGAAGCTTTCTTT
J gene: TRBJ2-1; D gene: TRBD2; clone size: NA; V gene: TRBV4-2; CDR3 protein: CASSHYAGGDNEQFF; CDR3 DNA: TGTGCCAGCAGCCATTATGCGGGGGGCGACAATGAGCAGTTCTTC
J gene: TRBJ2-5; D gene: NA; clone size: NA; V gene: TRBV6-1; CDR3 protein: CASSQGIQETQYF; CDR3 DNA: TGTGCCAGCAGTCAGGGTATCCAAGAGACCCAGTACTTC
J gene: TRBJ1-6; D gene: NA; clone size: NA; V gene: TRBV19; CDR3 protein: CASSFLGVGNSPLHF; CDR3 DNA: TGTGCCAGTAGTTTCCTCGGGGTCGGTAATTCACCCCTCCACTTT
J gene: TRBJ2-2; D gene: TRBD1; clone size: NA; V gene: TRBV14; CDR3 protein: CASSKRQGTGELFF; CDR3 DNA: TGTGCCAGCAGCAAACGACAGGGCACCGGGGAGCTGTTTTTT
J gene: TRBJ2-7; D gene: TRBD2; clone size: NA; V gene: TRBV28; CDR3 protein: CASRPGEWTGAGEQYF; CDR3 DNA: TGTGCCAGCAGACCTGGAGAGTGGACCGGAGCGGGGGAGCAGTACTTC
J gene: TRBJ2-1; D gene: TRBD1; clone size: NA; V gene: TRBV7-9; CDR3 protein: CASSLIGGGEQFF; CDR3 DNA: TGTGCCAGCAGCTTAATAGGGGGCGGTGAGCAGTTCTTC
J gene: TRBJ1-1; D gene: NA; clone size: NA; V gene: TRBV19; CDR3 protein: CASSMSMNTEAFF; CDR3 DNA: TGTGCCAGTAGTATGTCAATGAACACTGAAGCTTTCTTT
J gene: TRBJ1-2; D gene: NA; clone size: NA; V gene: TRBV21-1; CDR3 protein: CASSKTGIGYGYTF; CDR3 DNA: TGTGCCAGCAGCAAGACAGGGATCGGCTATGGCTACACCTTC
J gene: TRBJ2-7; D gene: TRBD2; clone size: NA; V gene: TRBV7-2; CDR3 protein: CASSLGPAGPSYEQYF; CDR3 DNA: TGTGCCAGCAGCTTAGGCCCAGCGGGGCCCTCCTACGAGCAGTACTTC
J gene: TRBJ2-5; D gene: NA; clone size: NA; V gene: TRBV5-6; CDR3 protein: CASSLPGGGETQYF; CDR3 DNA: TGTGCCAGCAGCTTACCGGGGGGCGGGGAGACCCAGTACTTC
J gene: TRBJ1-1; D gene: NA; clone size: NA; V gene: TRBV5-6; CDR3 protein: CASSLRVRGEMNTEAFF; CDR3 DNA: TGTGCCAGCAGCTTGCGGGTCAGGGGCGAAATGAACACTGAAGCTTTCTTT
J gene: TRBJ2-7; D gene: TRBD1; clone size: NA; V gene: TRBV28; CDR3 protein: CASGTRQGIPSYEQYF; CDR3 DNA: TGTGCCAGCGGAACAAGACAGGGAATCCCATCCTACGAGCAGTACTTC
J gene: TRBJ2-7; D gene: NA; clone size: NA; V gene: TRBV19; CDR3 protein: CASSIFRGTSYEQYF; CDR3 DNA: TGTGCCAGTAGTATATTCCGGGGGACTTCCTACGAGCAGTACTTC
J gene: TRBJ2-2; D gene: NA; clone size: NA; V gene: TRBV5-1; CDR3 protein: CASSLVYTNTGELFF; CDR3 DNA: TGCGCCAGCAGCTTGGTATATACGAACACCGGGGAGCTGTTTTTT
J gene: TRBJ2-7; D gene: NA; clone size: NA; V gene: TRBV27; CDR3 protein: CARRGFPYEQYF; CDR3 DNA: TGTGCCAGGCGGGGCTTCCCCTACGAGCAGTACTTC
J gene: TRBJ1-5; D gene: NA; clone size: NA; V gene: TRBV7-2; CDR3 protein: CASSLERRQPQHF; CDR3 DNA: TGTGCCAGCAGCCTGGAACGGAGGCAGCCCCAGCATTTT
J gene: TRBJ1-5; D gene: NA; clone size: NA; V gene: TRBV19; CDR3 protein: CASRYSNQPQHF; CDR3 DNA: TGTGCCAGTAGGTATAGCAATCAGCCCCAGCATTTT
J gene: TRBJ1-5; D gene: NA; clone size: NA; V gene: TRBV12-2; CDR3 protein: CASRSPDRAHQPQHF; CDR3 DNA: TGTGCAAGTCGCTCTCCAGACAGGGCGCATCAGCCCCAGCATTTT
J gene: TRBJ1-5; D gene: NA; clone size: once; V gene: TRBV7-9; CDR3 protein: CASSRQGNNQPQHF; CDR3 DNA: TGTGCCAGCAGCAGGCAGGGGAACAATCAGCCCCAGCATTTT
J gene: TRBJ1-4; D gene: TRBD1; clone size: NA; V gene: TRBV5-1; CDR3 protein: CASSPDRETEKLFF; CDR3 DNA: TGCGCCAGCAGCCCGGACAGGGAAACTGAAAAACTGTTTTTT
J gene: TRBJ1-2; D gene: NA; clone size: NA; V gene: TRBV15; CDR3 protein: CATSSQQSGARGYTF; CDR3 DNA: TGTGCCACCAGCAGTCAACAGTCGGGAGCTCGTGGCTACACCTTC
J gene: TRBJ2-1; D gene: TRBD2; clone size: NA; V gene: TRBV19; CDR3 protein: CASSPSSGSLNEQFF; CDR3 DNA: TGTGCCAGTAGTCCCTCTAGCGGGTCCCTCAATGAGCAGTTCTTC
J gene: TRBJ1-4; D gene: TRBD1; clone size: NA; V gene: TRBV28; CDR3 protein: CASNRGGQAVATNEKLFF; CDR3 DNA: TGTGCCAGCAACCGAGGCGGACAGGCAGTTGCAACTAATGAAAAACTGTTTTTT
J gene: TRBJ2-3; D gene: NA; clone size: few; V gene: TRBV27; CDR3 protein: CASSQGSDTQYF; CDR3 DNA: TGTGCCAGCAGCCAGGGGTCAGATACGCAGTATTTT
J gene: TRBJ1-5; D gene: TRBD1; clone size: NA; V gene: TRBV2; CDR3 protein: CASSGGQGGNQPQHF; CDR3 DNA: TGTGCCAGCAGTGGGGGACAGGGGGGCAATCAGCCCCAGCATTTT